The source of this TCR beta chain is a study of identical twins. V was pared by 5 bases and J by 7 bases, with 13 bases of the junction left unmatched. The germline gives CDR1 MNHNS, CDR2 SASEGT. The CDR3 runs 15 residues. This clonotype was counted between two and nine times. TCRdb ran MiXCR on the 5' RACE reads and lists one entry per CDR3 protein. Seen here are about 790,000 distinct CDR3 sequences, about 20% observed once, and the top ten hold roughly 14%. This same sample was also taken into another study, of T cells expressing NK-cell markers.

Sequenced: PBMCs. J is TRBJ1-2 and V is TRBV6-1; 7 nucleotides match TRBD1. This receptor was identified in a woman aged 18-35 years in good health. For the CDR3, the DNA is TGTGCCAGCAGTCCTCAAGGGGGCGCGGAAGGTGGCTACACCTTC. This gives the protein CASSPQGGAEGGYTF.